This TCR beta chain was obtained from a study of chemoradiotherapy in HPV16-positive cancers. The V segment lost 4 bases and the J segment 4 bases; nucleotides outside the gene matches: 2. The V gene's germline CDR1 is LNHDA and CDR2 SQIVND (reference sequence). This CDR3 spans 14 amino acids. Data came from immunoSEQ multiplex PCR; TCRdb stores just in-frame clones and leaves some out. Of about 35,000 clones listed, roughly 78% are singletons. Specimen: blood, collected from a patient who underwent chemoradiotherapy. This receptor was taken from a human donor with HPV-associated anogenital cancer. The chain carries TRBV19 and TRBJ2-3; 10 nucleotides line up with TRBD1. The CDR3 spells CASSTTGGADTQYF. The CDR3 region has the DNA TGTGCCAGTAGTACGACAGGGGGCGCAGATACGCAGTATTTT.